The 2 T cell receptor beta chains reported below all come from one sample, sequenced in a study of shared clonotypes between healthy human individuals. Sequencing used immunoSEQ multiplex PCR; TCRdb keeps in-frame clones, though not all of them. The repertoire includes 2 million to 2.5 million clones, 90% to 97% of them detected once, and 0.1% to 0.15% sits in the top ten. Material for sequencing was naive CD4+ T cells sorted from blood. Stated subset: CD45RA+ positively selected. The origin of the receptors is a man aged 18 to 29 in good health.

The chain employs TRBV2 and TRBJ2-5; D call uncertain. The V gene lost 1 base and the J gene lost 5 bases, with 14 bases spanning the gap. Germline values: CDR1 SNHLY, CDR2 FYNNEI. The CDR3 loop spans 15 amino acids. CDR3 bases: TGTGCCAGCAGTGAAGTAACAGTAAGCAAGGAGACCCAGTACTTC. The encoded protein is CASSEVTVSKETQYF.

The CDR3 protein is CASSLAGSLASTDTQYF. The CDR3 coding sequence is TGCGCCAGCAGCTTGGCGGGCAGTCTTGCTAGCACAGATACGCAGTATTTT. V gene TRBV5-1 combines with J gene TRBJ2-3; D call uncertain. Trimming took 0 bases from V and 0 from J, leaving 14 bases between them. This CDR3 spans 17 amino acids. Germline V gene lookup returns CDR1 SGHRS and CDR2 YFSETQ.